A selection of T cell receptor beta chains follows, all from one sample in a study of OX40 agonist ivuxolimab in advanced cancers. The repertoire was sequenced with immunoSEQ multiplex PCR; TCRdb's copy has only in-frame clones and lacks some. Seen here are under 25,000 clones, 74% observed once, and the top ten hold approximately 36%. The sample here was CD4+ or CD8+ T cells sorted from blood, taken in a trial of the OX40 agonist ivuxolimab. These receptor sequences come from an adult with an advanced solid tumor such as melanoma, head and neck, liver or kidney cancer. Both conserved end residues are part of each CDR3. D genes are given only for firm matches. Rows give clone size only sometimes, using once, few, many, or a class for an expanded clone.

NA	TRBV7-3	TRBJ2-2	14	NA	CASSSSGWAGELFF	TGTGCCAGCAGCTCCTCCGGTTGGGCCGGGGAGCTGTTTTTT
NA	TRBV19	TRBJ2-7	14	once	CASSIDTSGSEQYF	TGTGCCAGTAGTATAGATACGTCCGGGAGCGAGCAGTACTTC
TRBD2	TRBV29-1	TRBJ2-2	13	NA	CSVLAGNTGEPFF	TGCAGCGTTCTAGCGGGGAACACTGGGGAGCCGTTTTTT
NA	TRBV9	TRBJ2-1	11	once	CASSRGIEQFF	TGTGCCAGCAGCAGGGGGATTGAGCAGTTCTTC
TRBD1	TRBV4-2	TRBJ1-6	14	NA	CASSQDRGDSPLHF	TGTGCCAGCAGTCAGGACAGGGGTGATTCACCCCTCCACTTT
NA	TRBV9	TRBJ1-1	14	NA	CASSVGQENTEAFF	TGTGCCAGCAGCGTAGGACAGGAGAACACTGAAGCTTTCTTT
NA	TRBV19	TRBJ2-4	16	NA	CASSMDSGVSKNIQYF	TGTGCCAGTAGTATGGATTCCGGGGTGTCCAAAAACATTCAGTACTTC
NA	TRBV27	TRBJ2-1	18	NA	CASSLTGFEDSSYNEQFF	TGTGCCAGCAGCCTCACGGGATTTGAGGACAGTTCCTACAATGAGCAGTTCTTC
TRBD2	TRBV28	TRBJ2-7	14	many	CASSFYGGSYEQYF	TGTGCCAGCAGTTTTTACGGGGGGTCCTACGAGCAGTACTTC
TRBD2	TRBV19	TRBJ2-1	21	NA	CATKGSPGLVTTRRIYNEQFF	TGTGCCACCAAGGGGTCCCCTGGACTAGTAACGACGAGGCGAATCTACAATGAGCAGTTCTTC
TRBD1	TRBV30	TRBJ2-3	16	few	CAWSTGQGPSGDTQYF	TGTGCCTGGAGTACTGGACAGGGCCCGTCAGGAGATACGCAGTATTTT
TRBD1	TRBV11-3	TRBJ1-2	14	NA	CASSPLQGVDGYTF	TGTGCCAGCAGCCCCCTACAGGGGGTTGATGGCTACACCTTC
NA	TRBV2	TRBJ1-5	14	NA	CASSGRDDRQPQHF	TGTGCCAGCAGTGGCAGGGACGATCGTCAGCCCCAGCATTTT
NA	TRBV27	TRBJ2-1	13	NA	CASSLSASNEQFF	TGTGCCAGCAGTTTATCGGCTAGCAATGAGCAGTTCTTC
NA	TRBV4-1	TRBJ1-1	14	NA	CASSRGGSNTEAFF	TGCGCCAGCAGCCGGGGGGGAAGTAACACTGAAGCTTTCTTT
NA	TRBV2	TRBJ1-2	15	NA	CASSEDSRSPYGYTF	TGTGCCAGCAGTGAAGACAGTCGAAGCCCCTATGGCTACACCTTC
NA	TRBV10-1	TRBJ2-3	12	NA	CASSDYEDTQYF	TGCGCCAGCAGTGATTATGAAGATACGCAGTATTTT
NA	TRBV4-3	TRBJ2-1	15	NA	CASSQTWWRANEQFF	TGCGCCAGCAGCCAAACCTGGTGGAGGGCCAATGAGCAGTTCTTC
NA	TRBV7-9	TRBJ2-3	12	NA	CASDVGTDTQYF	TGTGCCAGCGATGTTGGCACAGATACGCAGTATTTT
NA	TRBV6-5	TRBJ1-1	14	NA	CASSYHDENTEAFF	TGTGCCAGCAGTTATCATGACGAGAACACTGAAGCTTTCTTT
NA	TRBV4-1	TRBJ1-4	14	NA	CASSQATGNEKLFF	TGCGCCAGCAGCCAAGCTACAGGGAATGAAAAACTGTTTTTT
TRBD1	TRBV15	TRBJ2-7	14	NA	CATRWDRTSYEQYF	TGTGCCACCAGATGGGACAGAACTTCATACGAGCAGTACTTC
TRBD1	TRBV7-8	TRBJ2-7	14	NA	CASSLSQGSYEQYF	TGTGCCAGCAGCTTGTCACAGGGGTCCTACGAGCAGTACTTC
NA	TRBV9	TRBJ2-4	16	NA	CASSVDGAEAKNIQYF	TGTGCCAGCAGCGTAGACGGGGCTGAGGCCAAAAACATTCAGTACTTC
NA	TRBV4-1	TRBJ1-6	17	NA	CASSQAGGYGPNSPLHF	TGCGCCAGCAGCCAAGCAGGTGGATACGGCCCTAATTCACCCCTCCACTTT
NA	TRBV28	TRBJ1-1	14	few	CASSLLGQNTEAFF	TGTGCCAGCAGTTTACTGGGACAGAACACTGAAGCTTTCTTT
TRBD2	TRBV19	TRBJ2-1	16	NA	CASSIPAGGSRHEQFF	TGTGCCAGTAGTATACCAGCGGGAGGGTCAAGGCATGAGCAGTTCTTC
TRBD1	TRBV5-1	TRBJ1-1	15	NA	CASSQLQGGRTEAFF	TGCGCCAGCAGCCAATTACAGGGGGGACGCACTGAAGCTTTCTTT
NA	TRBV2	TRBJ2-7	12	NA	CASSEDTALQYF	TGTGCCAGCAGTGAGGACACCGCCCTGCAGTACTTC
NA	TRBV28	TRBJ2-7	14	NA	CASSLAGPAVEQYF	TGTGCCAGCAGTTTAGCTGGTCCGGCGGTCGAGCAGTACTTC
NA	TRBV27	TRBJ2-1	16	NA	CASSPGLMGRYNEQFF	TGTGCCAGCAGTCCGGGCCTTATGGGGCGTTACAATGAGCAGTTCTTC
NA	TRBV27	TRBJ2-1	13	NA	CASSFYGGVEQFF	TGTGCCAGCAGTTTTTATGGAGGGGTTGAGCAGTTCTTC
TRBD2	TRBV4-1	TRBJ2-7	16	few	CASSQGGGWSSYEQYF	TGCGCCAGCAGCCAGGGCGGGGGGTGGAGCTCCTACGAGCAGTACTTC
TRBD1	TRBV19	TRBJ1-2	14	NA	CATTDFTGDYGYTF	TGTGCCACGACGGACTTTACAGGGGATTATGGCTACACCTTC
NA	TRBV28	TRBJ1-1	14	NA	CASTLGQGSGEAFF	TGTGCCAGCACCCTCGGGCAAGGAAGCGGTGAAGCTTTCTTT
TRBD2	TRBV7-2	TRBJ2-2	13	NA	CASQAGGAWELFF	TGTGCCAGCCAGGCCGGGGGGGCCTGGGAGCTGTTTTTT
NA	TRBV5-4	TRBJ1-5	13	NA	CASSLGTNQPQHF	TGTGCCAGCAGCTTAGGGACTAATCAGCCCCAGCATTTT
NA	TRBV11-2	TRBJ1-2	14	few	CASSLASGANGYTF	TGTGCCAGCAGCTTAGCCTCCGGGGCGAATGGCTACACCTTC
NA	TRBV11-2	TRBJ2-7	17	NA	CASSFFPLGGKINEQYF	TGTGCCAGCAGCTTTTTTCCTTTAGGGGGGAAAATCAACGAGCAGTACTTC
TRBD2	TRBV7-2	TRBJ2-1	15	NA	CASSRGLAFYNEQFF	TGTGCCAGCAGCCGAGGACTAGCGTTTTACAATGAGCAGTTCTTC
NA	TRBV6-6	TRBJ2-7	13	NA	CASSLWGSYEQYF	TGTGCCAGCAGTTTATGGGGGTCCTACGAGCAGTACTTC
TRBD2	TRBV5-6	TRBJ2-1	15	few	CASSWVLAGVHEQFF	TGTGCCAGCAGCTGGGTACTAGCGGGAGTCCATGAGCAGTTCTTC
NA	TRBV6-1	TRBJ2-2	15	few	CASADGHTGSGELFF	TGTGCCAGCGCCGATGGACACACGGGATCCGGGGAGCTGTTTTTT
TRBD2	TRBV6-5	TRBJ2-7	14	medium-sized	CASRPRGGLGEQYF	TGTGCCAGCAGACCCCGGGGGGGGCTTGGCGAGCAGTACTTC
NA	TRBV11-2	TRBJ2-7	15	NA	CASSLKGGPSYEQYF	TGTGCCAGCAGCTTAAAGGGCGGCCCCAGTTACGAGCAGTACTTC
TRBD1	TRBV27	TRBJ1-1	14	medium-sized	CASSLYGTVGEAFF	TGTGCCAGCAGCCTATACGGGACAGTCGGTGAAGCTTTCTTT
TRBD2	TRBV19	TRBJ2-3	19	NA	CASSIPTPAGAGVTDTQYF	TGTGCCAGTAGTATCCCGACCCCCGCCGGAGCGGGAGTTACAGATACGCAGTATTTT
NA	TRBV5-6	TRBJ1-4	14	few	CASSPGPGGEKLFF	TGTGCCAGCAGCCCGGGCCCAGGCGGGGAAAAACTGTTTTTT
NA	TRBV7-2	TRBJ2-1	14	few	CASSLGTPSDEQFF	TGTGCCAGCAGCTTAGGGACTCCCTCCGATGAGCAGTTCTTC
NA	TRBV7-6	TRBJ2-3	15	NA	CASSLLGAVTDTQYF	TGTGCCAGCAGCTTGCTTGGGGCAGTCACAGATACGCAGTATTTT
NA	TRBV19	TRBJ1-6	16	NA	CASSITDGLYNSPLHF	TGTGCCAGTAGTATAACGGACGGACTTTATAATTCACCCCTCCACTTT
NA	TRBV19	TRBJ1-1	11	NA	CASEGGTEAFF	TGTGCCAGCGAGGGGGGCACTGAAGCTTTCTTT
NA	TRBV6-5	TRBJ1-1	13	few	CASSYGPNTEAFF	TGTGCCAGCAGCTATGGGCCTAACACTGAAGCTTTCTTT
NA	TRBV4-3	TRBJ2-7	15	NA	CASSQGLAEAYEQYF	TGCGCCAGCAGCCAAGGGCTAGCCGAAGCCTACGAGCAGTACTTC
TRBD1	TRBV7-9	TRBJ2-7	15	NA	CASSPQGASSYEQYF	TGTGCCAGCAGTCCACAGGGGGCCAGCTCCTACGAGCAGTACTTC
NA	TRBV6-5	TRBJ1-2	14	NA	CASSYVPFEYGYTF	TGTGCCAGCAGTTACGTACCCTTCGAATATGGCTACACCTTC